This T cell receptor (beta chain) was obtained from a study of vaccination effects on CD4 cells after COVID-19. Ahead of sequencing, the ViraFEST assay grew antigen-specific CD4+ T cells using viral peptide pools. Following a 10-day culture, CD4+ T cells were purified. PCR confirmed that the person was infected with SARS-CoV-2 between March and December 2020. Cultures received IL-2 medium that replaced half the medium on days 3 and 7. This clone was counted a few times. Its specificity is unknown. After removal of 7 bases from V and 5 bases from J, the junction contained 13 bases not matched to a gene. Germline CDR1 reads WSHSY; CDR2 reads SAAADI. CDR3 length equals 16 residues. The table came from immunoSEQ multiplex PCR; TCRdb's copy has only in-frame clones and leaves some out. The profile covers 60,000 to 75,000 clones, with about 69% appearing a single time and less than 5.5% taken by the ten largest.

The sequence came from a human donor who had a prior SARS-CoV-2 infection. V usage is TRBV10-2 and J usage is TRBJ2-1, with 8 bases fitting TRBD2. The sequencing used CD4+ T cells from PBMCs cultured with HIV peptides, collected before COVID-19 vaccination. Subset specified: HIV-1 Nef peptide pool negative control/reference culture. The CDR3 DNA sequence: TGCGCCAGCATCAATCGCGGGAGGCCCTCGGACAATGAGCAGTTCTTC. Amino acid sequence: CASINRGRPSDNEQFF.